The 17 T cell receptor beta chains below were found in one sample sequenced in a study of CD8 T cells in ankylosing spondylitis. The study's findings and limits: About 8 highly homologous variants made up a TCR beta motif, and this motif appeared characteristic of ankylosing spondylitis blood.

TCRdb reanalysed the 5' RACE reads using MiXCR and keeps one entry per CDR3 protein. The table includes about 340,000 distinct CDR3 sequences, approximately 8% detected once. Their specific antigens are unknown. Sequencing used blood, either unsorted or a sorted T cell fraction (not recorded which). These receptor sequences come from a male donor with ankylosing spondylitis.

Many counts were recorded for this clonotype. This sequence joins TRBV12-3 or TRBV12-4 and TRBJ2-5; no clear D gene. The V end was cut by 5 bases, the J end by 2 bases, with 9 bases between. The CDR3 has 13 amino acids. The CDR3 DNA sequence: TGTGCCAGCAGTCCGGGTCGGCAAGAGACCCAGTACTTC. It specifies CASSPGRQETQYF.

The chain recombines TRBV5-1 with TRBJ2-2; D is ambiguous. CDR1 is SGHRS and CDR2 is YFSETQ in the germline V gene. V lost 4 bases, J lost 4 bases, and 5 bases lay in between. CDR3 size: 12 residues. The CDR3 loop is CASSTVTGELFF. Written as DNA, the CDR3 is TGCGCCAGCAGCACAGTCACCGGGGAGCTGTTTTTT.

The CDR3 DNA reads TGCAGCGTTGGATGGACGGAGTCCTCTGGGGCCAACGTCCTGACTTTC. It encodes CSVGWTESSGANVLTF. The J gene is TRBJ2-6, the V gene TRBV29-1; D ambiguous. V lost 4 bases, J lost 0 bases, and 13 bases lay in between. The CDR3 runs 16 residues. In germline, CDR1 is SQVTM, CDR2 ANQGSEA.

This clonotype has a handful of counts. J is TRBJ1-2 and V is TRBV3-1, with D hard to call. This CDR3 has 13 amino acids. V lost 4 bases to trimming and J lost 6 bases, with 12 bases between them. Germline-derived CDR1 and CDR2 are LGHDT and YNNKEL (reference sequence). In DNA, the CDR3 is TGTGCCAGCAGCCTCGGACGGCGGGATGGCTACACCTTC. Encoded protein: CASSLGRRDGYTF. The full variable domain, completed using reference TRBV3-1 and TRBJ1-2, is DTAVSQTPKYLVTQMGNDKSIKCEQNLGHDTMYWYKQDSKKFLKIMFSYNNKELIINETVPNRFSPKSPDKAHLNLHINSLELGDSAVYFCASSLGRRDGYTFGSGTRLTVV.

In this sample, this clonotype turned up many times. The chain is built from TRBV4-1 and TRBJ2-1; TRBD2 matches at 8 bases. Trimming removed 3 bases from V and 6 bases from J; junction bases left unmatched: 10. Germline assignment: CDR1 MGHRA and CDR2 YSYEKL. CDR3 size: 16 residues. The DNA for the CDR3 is TGCGCCAGCAGCCAGGCGATTAGCGGGATTGGCAATGAGCAGTTCTTC. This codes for CASSQAISGIGNEQFF.

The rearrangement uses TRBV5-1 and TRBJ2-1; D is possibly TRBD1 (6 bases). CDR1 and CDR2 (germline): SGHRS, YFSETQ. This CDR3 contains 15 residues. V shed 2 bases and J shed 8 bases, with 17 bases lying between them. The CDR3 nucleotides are TGCGCCAGCAGCTTAGAGCCAGGGGCAGGCTATGAGCAGTTCTTC. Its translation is CASSLEPGAGYEQFF. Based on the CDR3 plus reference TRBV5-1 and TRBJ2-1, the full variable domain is KAGVTQTPRYLIKTRGQQVTLSCSPISGHRSVSWYQQTPGQGLQFLFEYFSETQRNKGNFPGRFSGRQFSNSRSEMNVSTLELGDSALYLCASSLEPGAGYEQFFGPGTRLTVL.

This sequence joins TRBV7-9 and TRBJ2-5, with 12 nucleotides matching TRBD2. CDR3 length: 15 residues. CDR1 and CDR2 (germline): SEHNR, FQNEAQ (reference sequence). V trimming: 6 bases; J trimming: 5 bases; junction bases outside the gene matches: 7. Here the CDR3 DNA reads TGTGCCAGCAGATTCGGACTAGCGGGATCGGAGACCCAGTACTTC. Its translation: CASRFGLAGSETQYF.

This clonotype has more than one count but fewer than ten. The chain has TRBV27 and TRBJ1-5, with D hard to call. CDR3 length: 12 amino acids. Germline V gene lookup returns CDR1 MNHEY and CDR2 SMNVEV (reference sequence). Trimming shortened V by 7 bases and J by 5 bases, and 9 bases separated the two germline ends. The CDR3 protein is CASIGPHQPQHF. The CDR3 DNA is TGTGCCAGCATCGGCCCCCATCAGCCCCAGCATTTT.

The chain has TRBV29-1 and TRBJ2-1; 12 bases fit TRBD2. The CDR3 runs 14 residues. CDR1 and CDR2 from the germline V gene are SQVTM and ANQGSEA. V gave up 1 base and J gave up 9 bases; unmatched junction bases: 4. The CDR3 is CSVEGTSGRSEQFF. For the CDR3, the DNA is TGCAGCGTTGAAGGCACTAGCGGGAGGAGTGAGCAGTTCTTC.

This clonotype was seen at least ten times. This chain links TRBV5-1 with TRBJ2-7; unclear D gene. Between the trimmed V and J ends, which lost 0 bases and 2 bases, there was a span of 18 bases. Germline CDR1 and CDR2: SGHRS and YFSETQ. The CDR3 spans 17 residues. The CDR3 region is CASSLGRSIDTTYEQYF. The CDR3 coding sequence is TGCGCCAGCAGCTTGGGCCGTTCTATCGACACGACCTACGAGCAGTACTTC. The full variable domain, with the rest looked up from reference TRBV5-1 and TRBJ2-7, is KAGVTQTPRYLIKTRGQQVTLSCSPISGHRSVSWYQQTPGQGLQFLFEYFSETQRNKGNFPGRFSGRQFSNSRSEMNVSTLELGDSALYLCASSLGRSIDTTYEQYFGPGTRLTVT.

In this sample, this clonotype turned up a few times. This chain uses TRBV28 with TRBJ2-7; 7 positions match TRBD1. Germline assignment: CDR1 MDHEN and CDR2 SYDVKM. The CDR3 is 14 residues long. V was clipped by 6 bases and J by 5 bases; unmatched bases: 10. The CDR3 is CASRRRQGPDEQYF. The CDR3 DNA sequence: TGTGCCAGCAGGAGACGACAGGGTCCAGACGAGCAGTACTTC.

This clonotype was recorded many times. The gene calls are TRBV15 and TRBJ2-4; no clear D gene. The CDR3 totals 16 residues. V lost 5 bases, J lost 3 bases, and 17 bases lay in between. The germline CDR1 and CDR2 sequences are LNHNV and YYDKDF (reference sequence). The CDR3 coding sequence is TGTGCCACCAGCGGAAGGGTGTTTAATGACAAAAACATTCAGTACTTC. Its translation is CATSGRVFNDKNIQYF.

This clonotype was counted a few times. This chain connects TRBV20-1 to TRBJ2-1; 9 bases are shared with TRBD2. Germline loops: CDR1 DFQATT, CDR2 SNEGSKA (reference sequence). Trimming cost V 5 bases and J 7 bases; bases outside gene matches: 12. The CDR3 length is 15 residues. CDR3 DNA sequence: TGCAGTGCTTGCGCTAGCGGGGCAACAGGGAATGAGCAGTTCTTC. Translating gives CSACASGATGNEQFF.

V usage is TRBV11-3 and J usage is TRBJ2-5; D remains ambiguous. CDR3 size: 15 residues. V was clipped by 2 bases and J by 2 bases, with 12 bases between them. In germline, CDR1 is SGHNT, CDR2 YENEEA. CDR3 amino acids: CASSLFGRYQETQYF. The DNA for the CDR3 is TGTGCCAGCAGCTTATTCGGTCGGTATCAAGAGACCCAGTACTTC.

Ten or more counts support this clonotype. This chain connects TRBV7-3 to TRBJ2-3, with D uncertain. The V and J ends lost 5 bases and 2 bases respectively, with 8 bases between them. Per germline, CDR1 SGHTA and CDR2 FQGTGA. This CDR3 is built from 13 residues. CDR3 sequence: CASSTPNTDTQYF. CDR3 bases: TGTGCCAGCAGCACACCCAACACAGATACGCAGTATTTT. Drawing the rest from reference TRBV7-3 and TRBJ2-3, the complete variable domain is GAGVSQTPSNKVTEKGKYVELRCDPISGHTALYWYRQSLGQGPEFLIYFQGTGAADDSGLPNDRFFAVRPEGSVSTLKIQRTERGDSAVYLCASSTPNTDTQYFGPGTRLTVL.

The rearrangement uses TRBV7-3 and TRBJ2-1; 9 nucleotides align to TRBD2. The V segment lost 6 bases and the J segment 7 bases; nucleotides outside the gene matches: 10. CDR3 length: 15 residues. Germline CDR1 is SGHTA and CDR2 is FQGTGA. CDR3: CASSPGLAGKNEQFF. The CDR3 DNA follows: TGTGCCAGCAGTCCGGGGCTAGCGGGGAAAAATGAGCAGTTCTTC.

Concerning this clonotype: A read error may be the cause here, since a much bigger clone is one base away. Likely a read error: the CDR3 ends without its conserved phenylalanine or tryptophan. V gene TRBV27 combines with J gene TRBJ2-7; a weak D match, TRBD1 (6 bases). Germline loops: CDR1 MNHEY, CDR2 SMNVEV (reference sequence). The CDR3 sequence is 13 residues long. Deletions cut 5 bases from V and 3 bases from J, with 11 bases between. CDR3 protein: CASSPRTVYEQYY. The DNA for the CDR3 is TGTGCCAGCAGTCCCCGGACAGTCTACGAGCAGTACTAC.